These 17 T cell receptor beta chains originate from one sample sequenced in a study of T cell responses to AZD1222 COVID-19 vaccine (dated by TCRdb to the early 2020s). Read against the paper, the sample's time point label means: baseline before first vaccination. Library generation was performed with the immunoSEQ multiplex PCR assay. TCRdb retrieved this table from immuneACCESS and kept in-frame rearrangements only. Not all clones are present; in checked studies, unresolved V genes account for under half, and no reason is known for the remainder. This sample has roughly 120,000 clones in its table, and 94% of those were observed once. The top ten constitute approximately 7% of the sample. Sample: peripheral blood, taken on day 0 of AZD1222 vaccination. The origin of the receptors is an adult in good health.

J is TRBJ2-7 and V is TRBV19, with D unresolved. Germline CDR1 and CDR2: LNHDA and SQIVND (reference sequence). V lost 0 bases to trimming and J lost 2 bases, with 17 bases between them. The CDR3 totals 17 residues. CDR3 sequence: CASSIDYWSSLPYEQYF. In DNA, the CDR3 is TGTGCCAGTAGTATAGATTATTGGAGTTCCCTTCCCTACGAGCAGTACTTC.

V and J are TRBV6-5 and TRBJ2-2; tentative D call: TRBD2 (5 bases). The CDR3 extends over 16 amino acids. V lost 0 bases and J 3 bases, leaving 11 bases between the germline ends. Germline V CDR1 and CDR2: MNHEY, SVGAGI. The CDR3 bases are TGTGCCAGCAGTTACTCTCCGGAGCGGTACACCGGGGAGCTGTTTTTT. Translating gives CASSYSPERYTGELFF.

The rearrangement joins TRBV28 to TRBJ2-1; 12 positions agree with TRBD1. The germline gives CDR1 MDHEN, CDR2 SYDVKM. The CDR3 contains 16 residues. J was trimmed by 7 bases and V by 5 bases; bases with no gene match: 9. CDR3 sequence (DNA): TGTGCCAGCAGTACCCCCGGGACAGGGGGCCCGAATGAGCAGTTCTTC. The encoded protein is CASSTPGTGGPNEQFF.

The chain is built from TRBV11-3 and TRBJ2-2; TRBD2 matches 14 bases. Trimming at V came to 5 bases and at J to 7 bases, leaving 9 bases not matched to a gene. This CDR3 comprises 17 residues. CDR1 is SGHNT, CDR2 YENEEA, per germline. For the CDR3, the DNA is TGTGCCAGCAGCCCTCCCGGACTAGCGGGAGGCGGCGGGGAGCTGTTTTTT. Its translation: CASSPPGLAGGGGELFF.

In DNA form, the CDR3 reads TGTGCCAGTAGTACAATAGCGGGAGGTAGGTACGAGCAGTACTTC. This sequence encodes CASSTIAGGRYEQYF. The chain employs TRBV19 and TRBJ2-7; 10 bases are shared with TRBD2. V trimming: 4 bases; J trimming: 4 bases; junction bases outside the gene matches: 7. Germline-derived CDR1 and CDR2 are LNHDA and SQIVND (reference sequence). The CDR3 loop spans 15 amino acids.

The chain recombines TRBV4-3 with TRBJ2-4; 10 positions match TRBD2. J lost 4 bases, V lost 1 base, and 1 base had no gene match. This CDR3 has 15 amino acids. The V gene's germline CDR1 is LGHNA and CDR2 YSLEER. DNA for the CDR3: TGCGCCAGCAGCCAAGGGACTAGCGGAAAAAACATTCAGTACTTC. Residues: CASSQGTSGKNIQYF.

The chain employs TRBV6-5 and TRBJ1-1; D is undetermined. The CDR3 spans 15 residues. V lost 2 bases, J lost 5 bases, and 15 bases lay in between. CDR1 and CDR2 from the germline V gene are MNHEY and SVGAGI. The CDR3 sequence: CASSYGLGVFTEAFF. DNA of the CDR3: TGTGCCAGCAGTTACGGCCTGGGAGTGTTTACTGAAGCTTTCTTT.

This clone showed up just once. The chain combines TRBV5-3 with TRBJ2-7; 8 bases fit TRBD2. TRBV5-3 has ORF status, its function being uncertain. The CDR3 is 16 amino acids. Trimming at V came to 0 bases and at J to 2 bases, leaving 7 bases not matched to a gene. CDR3 sequence (DNA): TGTGCCAGAAGCTTGGCCAGCGGGGGATTACCCTACGAGCAGTACTTC. Amino acids: CARSLASGGLPYEQYF.

This rearrangement joins TRBV5-1 to TRBJ1-3; no clear D gene. The CDR3 covers 15 residues. Deletions cut 0 bases from V and 0 bases from J, with 7 bases between. The germline V gene has CDR1 SGHRS and CDR2 YFSETQ. The CDR3 sequence is CASSLGEISGNTIYF. The CDR3 region has the DNA TGCGCCAGCAGCTTGGGGGAAATCTCTGGAAACACCATATATTTT.

The chain carries TRBV3-1 (or the pseudogene TRBV3-2) and TRBJ1-1; D uncertain. Germline loops: CDR1 LGHDT, CDR2 YNNKEL (reference sequence). The V and J ends lost 0 bases and 2 bases respectively, with 7 bases between them. The length of the CDR3 is 14 residues. CDR3 DNA: TGTGCCAGCAGCCAAGACAAAAAAAACACTGAAGCTTTCTTT. Translated: CASSQDKKNTEAFF.

This clone came up once. The CDR3 spells CATSPGQNTGELFF. CDR3 sequence (DNA): TGTGCCACCAGCCCAGGCCAGAACACCGGGGAGCTGTTTTTT. The chain joins TRBV24-1 to TRBJ2-2; D not certain. The germline gives CDR1 KGHDR, CDR2 SFDVKD. V lost 7 bases and J 1 base, leaving 9 bases between the germline ends. The CDR3 has 14 residues.

The chain joins TRBV29-1 to TRBJ1-4; 9 nucleotides line up with TRBD1. The CDR3 totals 15 residues. V lost 2 bases, J lost 8 bases, and 9 bases stayed unmatched. Germline loops: CDR1 SQVTM, CDR2 ANQGSEA. The CDR3 reads CSVELPGQGYEKLFF. For the CDR3, the DNA is TGCAGCGTTGAACTACCGGGACAGGGCTACGAAAAACTGTTTTTT.

This rearrangement joins TRBV6-5 to TRBJ1-5, with D hard to call. CDR1 is MNHEY and CDR2 is SVGAGI in the germline V gene. This CDR3 is 13 amino acids long. With 7 bases removed from V and 0 bases from J, the gap between germline ends came to 7 bases. The CDR3 region has the DNA TGTGCCAGCATAGGGTATAGCAATCAGCCCCAGCATTTT. It specifies CASIGYSNQPQHF.

The chain recombines TRBV19 with TRBJ2-3; TRBD2 agrees at 8 bases. Trimming took 5 bases from V and 0 from J; bases not matched to a gene: 10. From germline, CDR1 is LNHDA and CDR2 SQIVND (reference sequence). The CDR3 length is 17 residues. CDR3 coding DNA: TGTGCCAGTAGTCTACGTTTGTTAGCGGGAAGCACAGATACGCAGTATTTT. It specifies CASSLRLLAGSTDTQYF. The full variable domain, in which reference TRBV19 and TRBJ2-3 provide the parts outside the CDR3, is DGGITQSPKYLFRKEGQNVTLSCEQNLNHDAMYWYRQDPGQGLRLIYYSQIVNDFQKGDIAEGYSVSREKKESFPLTVTSAQKNPTAFYLCASSLRLLAGSTDTQYFGPGTRLTVL.

This chain joins TRBV5-1 and TRBJ1-4; TRBD1 matches 8 bases. The CDR3 is made up of 19 amino acids. The germline V gene encodes CDR1 SGHRS and CDR2 YFSETQ. The junction had 11 bases not matched to a gene; V was cut back by 1 base and J by 0 bases. The CDR3 DNA sequence: TGCGCCAGCAGCTTGTGGGGTGCAGGGGGCGATGCAACTAATGAAAAACTGTTTTTT. Residues: CASSLWGAGGDATNEKLFF.

This chain uses TRBV2 with TRBJ1-4; D perhaps matches TRBD1 (6 bases). V gave up 2 bases and J gave up 17 bases, with 15 bases separating them. The CDR3 has 12 residues. In germline, CDR1 is SNHLY, CDR2 FYNNEI. CDR3 amino acids: CASSERDTLIFF. The CDR3 DNA sequence: TGTGCCAGCAGTGAACGGGACACCCTAATCTTTTTT.

V gene TRBV4-2 combines with J gene TRBJ1-1; D unclear. The V and J ends lost 0 bases and 5 bases respectively, with 13 bases between them. The germline V gene has CDR1 LGHNA and CDR2 YNFKEQ. There are 15 residues in the CDR3. The CDR3 coding sequence is TGTGCCAGCAGCCAAGAGGTGGCGGACGGGACTGAAGCTTTCTTT. It translates to CASSQEVADGTEAFF.